This TCR beta chain stems from a study of CD8 T cells in ankylosing spondylitis (TCRdb year 2017). Regarding the study in general: T cell receptor beta repertoires were profiled in healthy donors and ankylosing spondylitis patients so that disease-linked TCR variants could be found. The whole study cohort included roughly 110 healthy donors and under 30 ankylosing spondylitis patients. Peripheral blood samples were taken, and synovial fluid was additionally collected from ankylosing spondylitis patients.

Sequenced using an Illumina HiSeq 2500. Quantitative 5'-RACE with molecular barcodes was the method used to prepare the TCR beta libraries. Concerning the study's data processing: A new computational method, built on a probabilistic model of VDJ rearrangement, was used to identify disease-linked TCR variants. TCRdb handled the public reads itself, with Q25 trimming in fastp and clone calling in MiXCR, and kept productive beta chains. CDR3 protein sequences are deduplicated, and each keeps its most common genes and DNA. These V and J calls derive from TCRdb rather than the authors' analysis. This sample lists about 36,000 distinct CDR3 sequences; more than 9.5% were detected once. Together, the top ten hold just over 20% of the sample. Study-wide findings and limitations: In peripheral blood, the disease-linked clones were found at relatively low frequencies and had a CD8+ phenotype. The disease-linked clones were reported to be significantly enriched in matched synovial fluid samples from ankylosing spondylitis patients. Some motif variants had previously been reported in the synovial fluid and blood of reactive arthritis patients, which suggests shared mechanisms of disease initiation. A TCR beta motif of several highly homologous amino acid variants appeared characteristic of blood from ankylosing spondylitis patients.

Synovial fluid samples were matched to blood samples from the same ankylosing spondylitis patients. This clonotype was counted ten times or more. Its antigen has not been determined. Per-nucleotide qualities are absent, and no much larger clonotype sits a single base away. From the cysteine through the phenylalanine, the CDR3 covers 15 amino acids. Solely the CDR3 DNA is kept, with 45 bases framed from the first base. V is pruned by 0 bases and J by 5 bases, leaving 4 bases of the junction without a gene match. CDR1 and CDR2, looked up from the germline V gene, are LGHNA and YSLEER. Sequencing used synovial fluid, either unsorted or a sorted T cell fraction (not recorded which). The chain is made from TRBV4-3 and TRBJ2-5; the central 9 bases match TRBD2. The origin of this receptor is a male donor with ankylosing spondylitis. This receptor carries the CDR3 CASSQEGGRGETQYF. The DNA sequence is given as TGCGCCAGCAGCCAAGAGGGCGGGAGGGGTGAGACCCAGTACTTC.